A single sample gave rise to the 4 T cell receptor beta chains below, sequenced in a study of shared clonotypes between healthy human individuals. Assay used: immunoSEQ multiplex PCR; TCRdb lists only in-frame clones, some missing. The sample has 1.5 million to 2.5 million clones, approximately 94% seen once. Naivety among CD8 cells was defined by CD45RO negativity and positive CCR7 selection, thereby excluding terminally differentiated effector memory CD45RA+ cells. Sequenced material: naive CD8+ T cells sorted from blood. These receptor sequences come from a man younger than 35 in good health.

This chain uses TRBV7-8 with TRBJ2-7; the D call may be TRBD1 or TRBD2 (6 bases each). Germline lookup yields CDR1 SGHVS and CDR2 FQNEAQ. This CDR3 is 16 amino acids long. The germline V and J ends were trimmed by 5 bases and 3 bases, with 20 bases remaining between them. CDR3 DNA sequence: TGTGCCAGCAGCGACGTGGGGGGCCTGAACGTCTACGAGCAGTACTTC. Translation gives CASSDVGGLNVYEQYF.

The chain is built from TRBV7-9 and TRBJ1-1; the match to TRBD1 covers 11 bases. Per germline, CDR1 SEHNR and CDR2 FQNEAQ (reference sequence). The CDR3 has 16 amino acids. V trimming: 0 bases; J trimming: 5 bases; junction bases outside the gene matches: 5. CDR3 amino acids: CASSLAVGQGGTEAFF. DNA of the CDR3: TGTGCCAGCAGCTTAGCGGTGGGACAGGGGGGAACTGAAGCTTTCTTT.

V is TRBV6-5 and J is TRBJ2-3; 8 bases are a match to TRBD1. Germline loops: CDR1 MNHEY, CDR2 SVGAGI. The CDR3 extends over 15 amino acids. V shed 8 bases and J 4 bases; nucleotides not matched to a gene: 11. The CDR3 protein is CASSTLGQGPDTQYF. The CDR3 nucleotides read TGTGCCAGCTCAACACTCGGACAGGGCCCAGATACGCAGTATTTT.

The chain employs TRBV18 and TRBJ2-7, with D possibly matching TRBD1 (6 bases). CDR1 is KGHSH and CDR2 is LQKENI in the germline V gene. The CDR3 is 14 amino acids. V was cut by 4 bases and J by 4 bases, with 14 bases left in between. CDR3 bases: TGTGCCAGCTCACTTTATCCCCAGGGGTACGAGCAGTACTTC. Protein: CASSLYPQGYEQYF.